This is a list of T cell receptor beta chains from one sample in a study of CD8 T cells in ankylosing spondylitis. From the 5' RACE reads, TCRdb called clonotypes with MiXCR, one entry per CDR3 protein. The sample carries about 360,000 distinct CDR3 sequences, 20% to 25% recorded once. Sequenced: blood, either unsorted or a sorted T cell fraction (not recorded which). The receptor set was obtained from a male donor with ankylosing spondylitis or in good health (not recorded which). Both conserved end residues are part of each CDR3. The D gene is left open where the match is weak. The listing skips clone size in some rows; elsewhere it reads once, few, many or a size class.

clone size: .; V gene: TRBV20-1; D gene: .; CDR3 length: 12; J gene: TRBJ1-1; CDR3 protein: CSAPLVGTEAFF; CDR3 DNA: TGCAGTGCCCCCCTGGTGGGGACTGAAGCTTTCTTT
clone size: .; V gene: TRBV6-1; D gene: .; CDR3 length: 16; J gene: TRBJ2-7; CDR3 protein: CASSPFGRVGTYEQYF; CDR3 DNA: TGTGCCAGCAGTCCCTTCGGTCGGGTCGGAACCTACGAGCAGTACTTC
clone size: few; V gene: TRBV24-1; D gene: .; CDR3 length: 17; J gene: TRBJ2-2; CDR3 protein: CATSDLFVGPNTGELFF; CDR3 DNA: TGTGCCACCAGTGATTTGTTCGTGGGGCCGAACACCGGGGAGCTGTTTTTT
clone size: .; V gene: TRBV10-3; D gene: .; CDR3 length: 13; J gene: TRBJ2-3; CDR3 protein: CAILRDEENTQYF; CDR3 DNA: TGTGCCATCCTCCGGGACGAGGAAAATACGCAGTATTTT
clone size: .; V gene: TRBV30; D gene: TRBD1; CDR3 length: 14; J gene: TRBJ1-4; CDR3 protein: CAWSGTGESEKLFF; CDR3 DNA: TGTGCCTGGAGTGGGACAGGGGAGAGTGAAAAACTGTTTTTT
clone size: .; V gene: TRBV4-1; D gene: TRBD2; CDR3 length: 18; J gene: TRBJ2-3; CDR3 protein: CASSHETGTSGSTDTQYF; CDR3 DNA: TGCGCCAGCAGCCACGAGACTGGGACTAGCGGTAGCACAGATACGCAGTATTTT
clone size: .; V gene: TRBV7-9; D gene: .; CDR3 length: 16; J gene: TRBJ2-7; CDR3 protein: CASSPGQTPRVYEQYF; CDR3 DNA: TGTGCCAGCAGCCCTGGACAGACCCCACGAGTCTACGAGCAGTACTTC
clone size: few; V gene: TRBV7-9; D gene: .; CDR3 length: 13; J gene: TRBJ1-4; CDR3 protein: CASSYPGHEKLFF; CDR3 DNA: TGTGCCAGCAGCTATCCAGGCCATGAAAAACTGTTTTTT
clone size: .; V gene: TRBV7-9; D gene: TRBD1; CDR3 length: 15; J gene: TRBJ2-3; CDR3 protein: CASSFRQGASDTQYF; CDR3 DNA: TGTGCCAGCAGCTTTCGGCAGGGGGCGTCTGATACGCAGTATTTT
clone size: .; V gene: TRBV10-3; D gene: .; CDR3 length: 14; J gene: TRBJ2-1; CDR3 protein: CAISESTGLDEQFF; CDR3 DNA: TGTGCCATCAGTGAGTCAACAGGGTTGGATGAGCAGTTCTTC
clone size: .; V gene: TRBV25-1; D gene: .; CDR3 length: 13; J gene: TRBJ2-7; CDR3 protein: CATSPRGTYEQYF; CDR3 DNA: TGTGCCACCTCTCCGAGGGGGACCTACGAGCAGTACTTC
clone size: many; V gene: TRBV12-3/TRBV12-4; D gene: .; CDR3 length: 12; J gene: TRBJ2-7; CDR3 protein: CASSPDTYEQYF; CDR3 DNA: TGTGCCAGCAGCCCGGACACTTACGAGCAGTACTTC
clone size: .; V gene: TRBV4-2; D gene: .; CDR3 length: 17; J gene: TRBJ2-2; CDR3 protein: CASSQVQAGDTTGELFF; CDR3 DNA: TGTGCCAGCAGCCAAGTTCAGGCGGGGGACACCACCGGGGAGCTGTTTTTT
clone size: few; V gene: TRBV7-8; D gene: .; CDR3 length: 17; J gene: TRBJ2-5; CDR3 protein: CASSLEALGTLQETQYF; CDR3 DNA: TGTGCCAGCAGCTTAGAGGCGCTCGGGACCTTACAAGAGACCCAGTACTTC
clone size: few; V gene: TRBV2; D gene: TRBD1; CDR3 length: 15; J gene: TRBJ2-7; CDR3 protein: CASRTGQASYYEQYF; CDR3 DNA: TGTGCCAGCAGAACGGGACAGGCGAGTTACTACGAGCAGTACTTC
clone size: .; V gene: TRBV7-9; D gene: .; CDR3 length: 15; J gene: TRBJ1-4; CDR3 protein: CASSDDGGFNEKLFF; CDR3 DNA: TGTGCCAGCAGCGACGATGGGGGATTTAATGAAAAACTGTTTTTT
clone size: few; V gene: TRBV6-5; D gene: .; CDR3 length: 16; J gene: TRBJ1-2; CDR3 protein: CASSYSAGFANYGYTF; CDR3 DNA: TGTGCCAGCAGTTACTCCGCGGGTTTCGCCAACTATGGCTACACCTTC
clone size: many; V gene: TRBV12-3/TRBV12-4; D gene: .; CDR3 length: 14; J gene: TRBJ1-6; CDR3 protein: CASSLPQGLAPLHF; CDR3 DNA: TGTGCCAGCAGTCTCCCCCAGGGGTTGGCACCCCTCCACTTT
clone size: .; V gene: TRBV29-1; D gene: .; CDR3 length: 13; J gene: TRBJ2-7; CDR3 protein: CSVSPGETHEQYF; CDR3 DNA: TGCAGCGTTTCCCCAGGGGAAACCCACGAGCAGTACTTC
clone size: few; V gene: TRBV6-1; D gene: TRBD1; CDR3 length: 16; J gene: TRBJ2-5; CDR3 protein: CASSPYFRDSQETQYF; CDR3 DNA: TGTGCCAGCAGCCCCTACTTCAGGGACAGCCAAGAGACCCAGTACTTC
clone size: .; V gene: TRBV12-3/TRBV12-4; D gene: .; CDR3 length: 12; J gene: TRBJ2-2; CDR3 protein: CASSSRPGELFF; CDR3 DNA: TGTGCCAGCAGTTCTCGCCCCGGGGAGCTGTTTTTT
clone size: .; V gene: TRBV28; D gene: .; CDR3 length: 13; J gene: TRBJ1-1; CDR3 protein: CASSFGRGTEAFF; CDR3 DNA: TGTGCCAGCAGTTTTGGGCGAGGGACTGAAGCTTTCTTT
clone size: .; V gene: TRBV7-9; D gene: .; CDR3 length: 15; J gene: TRBJ2-5; CDR3 protein: CASSLAAGYQETQYF; CDR3 DNA: TGTGCCAGCAGCTTAGCGGCAGGGTACCAAGAGACCCAGTACTTC
clone size: .; V gene: TRBV4-2; D gene: .; CDR3 length: 17; J gene: TRBJ2-6; CDR3 protein: CASSQARGTSGANVLTF; CDR3 DNA: TGTGCCAGCAGCCAAGCCAGGGGTACCTCTGGGGCCAACGTCCTGACTTTC
clone size: .; V gene: TRBV6-2/TRBV6-3; D gene: .; CDR3 length: 14; J gene: TRBJ2-7; CDR3 protein: CASARGPSSYEQYF; CDR3 DNA: TGTGCCTCCGCGCGGGGGCCGAGCTCCTACGAGCAGTACTTC
clone size: many; V gene: TRBV29-1; D gene: .; CDR3 length: 12; J gene: TRBJ2-2; CDR3 protein: CSVEGNTGELFF; CDR3 DNA: TGCAGCGTTGAAGGGAACACCGGGGAGCTGTTTTTT
clone size: .; V gene: TRBV15; D gene: .; CDR3 length: 13; J gene: TRBJ2-7; CDR3 protein: CATSRVFSYEQYF; CDR3 DNA: TGTGCCACCAGCAGAGTCTTTTCCTACGAGCAGTACTTC
clone size: few; V gene: TRBV20-1; D gene: .; CDR3 length: 17; J gene: TRBJ2-3; CDR3 protein: CSARGGGRGRGTDTQYF; CDR3 DNA: TGCAGTGCTAGAGGAGGGGGAAGGGGACGGGGCACAGATACGCAGTATTTT
clone size: .; V gene: TRBV10-3; D gene: .; CDR3 length: 21; J gene: TRBJ2-6; CDR3 protein: CAISVGLVVLGRDSGANVLTF; CDR3 DNA: TGTGCCATCAGTGTCGGATTAGTGGTTTTGGGCCGAGACTCTGGGGCCAACGTCCTGACTTTC
clone size: few; V gene: TRBV9; D gene: TRBD2; CDR3 length: 18; J gene: TRBJ2-3; CDR3 protein: CASSVGGTSGGTRDTQYF; CDR3 DNA: TGTGCCAGCAGCGTAGGTGGGACTAGCGGGGGGACGCGGGATACGCAGTATTTT
clone size: .; V gene: TRBV3-1; D gene: .; CDR3 length: 14; J gene: TRBJ2-7; CDR3 protein: CASSQGKSSYEQYF; CDR3 DNA: TGTGCCAGCAGCCAGGGGAAGAGCTCCTACGAGCAGTACTTC
clone size: .; V gene: TRBV5-1; D gene: TRBD1; CDR3 length: 15; J gene: TRBJ1-3; CDR3 protein: CASSPRDRAGNTIYF; CDR3 DNA: TGCGCCAGCAGCCCCCGGGACAGGGCTGGAAACACCATATATTTT
clone size: few; V gene: TRBV6-5; D gene: .; CDR3 length: 15; J gene: TRBJ2-1; CDR3 protein: CASSYQLRDIREQFF; CDR3 DNA: TGTGCCAGCAGTTACCAACTCCGGGACATAAGAGAGCAGTTCTTC
clone size: .; V gene: TRBV29-1; D gene: .; CDR3 length: 13; J gene: TRBJ1-2; CDR3 protein: CSVEFGSPYGYTF; CDR3 DNA: TGCAGCGTTGAATTCGGGTCGCCCTATGGCTACACCTTC